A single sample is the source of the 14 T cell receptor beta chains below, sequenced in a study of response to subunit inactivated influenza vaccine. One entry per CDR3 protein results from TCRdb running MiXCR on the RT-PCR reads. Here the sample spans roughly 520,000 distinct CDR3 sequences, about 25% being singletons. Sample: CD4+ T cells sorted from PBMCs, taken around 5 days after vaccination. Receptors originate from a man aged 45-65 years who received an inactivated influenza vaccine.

Here the CDR3 reads CASRLPDRNTEAFF. The CDR3 region has the DNA TGTGCCAGCAGGCTCCCCGACAGAAACACTGAAGCTTTCTTT. The chain joins TRBV6-1 to TRBJ1-1, with D perhaps TRBD1 (5 bases). The CDR3 spans 14 residues. CDR1 is MNHNS and CDR2 is SASEGT in the germline V gene. With 6 bases removed from V and 2 bases from J, the gap between germline ends came to 13 bases.

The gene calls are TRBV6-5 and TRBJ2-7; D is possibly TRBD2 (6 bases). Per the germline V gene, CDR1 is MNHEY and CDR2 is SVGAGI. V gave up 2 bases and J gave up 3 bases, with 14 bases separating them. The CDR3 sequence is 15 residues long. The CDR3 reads CASSYRGTVSYEQYF. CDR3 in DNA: TGTGCCAGCAGTTACCGCGGGACGGTGAGCTACGAGCAGTACTTC.

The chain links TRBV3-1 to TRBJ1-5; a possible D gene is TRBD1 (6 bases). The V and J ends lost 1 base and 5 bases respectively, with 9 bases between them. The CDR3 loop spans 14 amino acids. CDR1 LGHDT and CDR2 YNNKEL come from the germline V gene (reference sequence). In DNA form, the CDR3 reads TGTGCCAGCAGCCAAGTACGGGGGCATCAGCCCCAGCATTTT. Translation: CASSQVRGHQPQHF.

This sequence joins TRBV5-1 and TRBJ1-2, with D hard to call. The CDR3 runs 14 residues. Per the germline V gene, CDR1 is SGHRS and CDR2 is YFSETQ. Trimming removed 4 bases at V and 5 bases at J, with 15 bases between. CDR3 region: CASSAAVVDYGYTF. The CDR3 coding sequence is TGCGCCAGCAGCGCCGCGGTGGTGGATTATGGCTACACCTTC.

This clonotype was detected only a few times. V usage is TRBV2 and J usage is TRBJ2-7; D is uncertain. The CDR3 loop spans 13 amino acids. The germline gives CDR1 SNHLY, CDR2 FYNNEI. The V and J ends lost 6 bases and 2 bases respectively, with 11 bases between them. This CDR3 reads CASRVRAPYEQYF. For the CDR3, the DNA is TGTGCCAGCAGAGTCCGGGCCCCCTACGAGCAGTACTTC. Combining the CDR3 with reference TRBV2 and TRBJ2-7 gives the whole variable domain EPEVTQTPSHQVTQMGQEVILRCVPISNHLYFYWYRQILGQKVEFLVSFYNNEISEKSEIFDDQFSVERPDGSNFTLKIRSTKLEDSAMYFCASRVRAPYEQYFGPGTRLTVT.

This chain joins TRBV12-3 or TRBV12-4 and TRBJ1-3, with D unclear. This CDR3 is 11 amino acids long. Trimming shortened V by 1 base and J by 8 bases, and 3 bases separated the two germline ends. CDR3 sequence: CASSLGDTIYF. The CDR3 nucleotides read TGTGCCAGCAGTTTAGGTGACACCATATATTTT.

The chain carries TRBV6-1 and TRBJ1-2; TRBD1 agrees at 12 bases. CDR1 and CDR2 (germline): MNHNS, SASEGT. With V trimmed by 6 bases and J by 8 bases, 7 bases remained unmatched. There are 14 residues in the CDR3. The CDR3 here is CASRKGQGASGYTF. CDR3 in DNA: TGTGCCAGCAGAAAGGGACAGGGGGCATCCGGCTACACCTTC.

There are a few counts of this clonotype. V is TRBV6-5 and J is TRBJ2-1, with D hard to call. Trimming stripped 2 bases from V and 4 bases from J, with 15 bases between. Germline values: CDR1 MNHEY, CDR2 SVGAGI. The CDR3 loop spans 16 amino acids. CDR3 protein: CASSYISGRRYNEQFF. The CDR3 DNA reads TGTGCCAGCAGTTACATTTCTGGAAGGAGATACAATGAGCAGTTCTTC.

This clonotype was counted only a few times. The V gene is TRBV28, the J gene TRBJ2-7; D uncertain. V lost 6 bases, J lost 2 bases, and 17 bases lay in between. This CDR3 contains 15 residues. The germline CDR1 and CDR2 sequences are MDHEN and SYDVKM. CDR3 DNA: TGTGCCAGCAGCCTGGACCCCGCTAAAGCCTACGAGCAGTACTTC. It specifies CASSLDPAKAYEQYF.

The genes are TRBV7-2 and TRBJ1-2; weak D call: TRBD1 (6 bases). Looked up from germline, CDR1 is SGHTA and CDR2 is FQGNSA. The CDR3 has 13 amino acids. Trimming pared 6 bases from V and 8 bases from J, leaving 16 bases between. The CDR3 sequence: CASRMKDRGGYTF. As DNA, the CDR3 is TGTGCCAGCAGAATGAAGGACAGAGGCGGCTACACCTTC.

The DNA for the CDR3 is TGTGCCAGCAGTTTAAGACGTTCCTACGAGCAGTACTTC. Translating it yields CASSLRRSYEQYF. This chain links TRBV12-3 or TRBV12-4 with TRBJ2-7; D uncertain. V dropped 2 bases and J dropped 1 base, with 6 bases sitting between them. The CDR3 is 13 amino acids.

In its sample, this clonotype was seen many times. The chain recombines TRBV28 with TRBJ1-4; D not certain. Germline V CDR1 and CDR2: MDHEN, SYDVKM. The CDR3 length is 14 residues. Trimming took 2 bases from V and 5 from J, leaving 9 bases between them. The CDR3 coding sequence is TGTGCCAGCAGTTTAGGAGGGCTCAATGAAAAACTGTTTTTT. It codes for CASSLGGLNEKLFF.

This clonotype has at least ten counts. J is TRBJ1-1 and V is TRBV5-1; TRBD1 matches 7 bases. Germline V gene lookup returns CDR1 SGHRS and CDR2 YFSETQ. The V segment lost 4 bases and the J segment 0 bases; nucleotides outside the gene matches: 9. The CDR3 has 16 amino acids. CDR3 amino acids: CASSMKTGYMNTEAFF. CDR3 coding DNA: TGCGCCAGCAGCATGAAGACAGGGTACATGAACACTGAAGCTTTCTTT.

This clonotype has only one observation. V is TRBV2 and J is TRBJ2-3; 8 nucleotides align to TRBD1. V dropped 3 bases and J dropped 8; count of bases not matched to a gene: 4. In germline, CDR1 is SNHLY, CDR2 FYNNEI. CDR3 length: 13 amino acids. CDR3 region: CASSEQTGGTQYF. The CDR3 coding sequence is TGTGCCAGCAGTGAGCAAACAGGGGGTACGCAGTATTTT.